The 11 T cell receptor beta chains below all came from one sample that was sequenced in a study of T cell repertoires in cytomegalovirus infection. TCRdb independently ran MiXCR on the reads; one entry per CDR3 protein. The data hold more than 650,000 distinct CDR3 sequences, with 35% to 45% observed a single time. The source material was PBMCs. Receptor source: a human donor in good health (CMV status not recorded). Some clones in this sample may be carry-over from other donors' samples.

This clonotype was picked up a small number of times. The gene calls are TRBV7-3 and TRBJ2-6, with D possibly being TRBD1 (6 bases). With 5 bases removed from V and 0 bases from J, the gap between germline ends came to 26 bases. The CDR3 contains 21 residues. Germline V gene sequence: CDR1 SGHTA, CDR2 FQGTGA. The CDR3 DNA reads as TGTGCCAGCAGCCCCTCCCTGACAGGAACTAATGATAGCTCTGGGGCCAACGTCCTGACTTTC. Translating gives CASSPSLTGTNDSSGANVLTF.

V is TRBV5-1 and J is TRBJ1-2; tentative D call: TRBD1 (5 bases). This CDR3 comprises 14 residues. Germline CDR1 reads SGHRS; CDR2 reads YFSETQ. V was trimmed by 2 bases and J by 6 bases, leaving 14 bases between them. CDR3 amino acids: CASSFQTVADGYTF. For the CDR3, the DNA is TGCGCCAGCAGCTTTCAGACAGTCGCGGATGGCTACACCTTC.

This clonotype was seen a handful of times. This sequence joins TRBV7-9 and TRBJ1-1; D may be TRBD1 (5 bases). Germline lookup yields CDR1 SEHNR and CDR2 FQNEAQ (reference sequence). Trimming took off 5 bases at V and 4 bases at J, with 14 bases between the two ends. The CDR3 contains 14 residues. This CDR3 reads CASSKTEGSTEAFF. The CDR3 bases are TGTGCCAGCAGCAAGACAGAGGGGTCCACTGAAGCTTTCTTT.

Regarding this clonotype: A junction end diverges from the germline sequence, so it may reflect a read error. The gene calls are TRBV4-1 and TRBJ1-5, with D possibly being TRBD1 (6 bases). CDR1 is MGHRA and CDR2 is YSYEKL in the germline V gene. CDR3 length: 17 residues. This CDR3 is CARSQEWGGARNQPQHF. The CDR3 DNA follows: TGCGCCAGAAGCCAAGAATGGGGGGGGGCCCGCAATCAGCCCCAGCATTTT.

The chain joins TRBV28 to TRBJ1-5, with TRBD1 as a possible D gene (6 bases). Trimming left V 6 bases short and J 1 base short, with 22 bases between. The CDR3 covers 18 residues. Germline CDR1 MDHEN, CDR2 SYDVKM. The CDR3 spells CASSRGQGVSVSNQPQHF. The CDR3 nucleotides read TGTGCCAGCAGCAGGGGCCAAGGGGTGTCTGTAAGCAATCAGCCCCAGCATTTT.

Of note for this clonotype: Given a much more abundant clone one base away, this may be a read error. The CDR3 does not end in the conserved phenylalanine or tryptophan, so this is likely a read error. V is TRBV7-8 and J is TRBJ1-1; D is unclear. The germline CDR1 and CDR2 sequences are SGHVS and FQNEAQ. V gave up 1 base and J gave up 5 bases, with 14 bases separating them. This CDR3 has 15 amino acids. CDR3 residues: CASSLEFRGRTEAFC. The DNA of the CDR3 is TGTGCCAGCAGCTTAGAGTTCCGGGGTAGGACTGAAGCTTTCTGT.

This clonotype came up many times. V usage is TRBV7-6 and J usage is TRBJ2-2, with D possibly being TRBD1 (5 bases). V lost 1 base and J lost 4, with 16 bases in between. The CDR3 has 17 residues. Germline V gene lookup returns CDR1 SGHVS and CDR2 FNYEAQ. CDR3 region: CASSLGGRSRVTGELFF. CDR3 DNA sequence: TGTGCCAGCAGCTTAGGGGGCAGGTCCCGAGTCACCGGGGAGCTGTTTTTT.

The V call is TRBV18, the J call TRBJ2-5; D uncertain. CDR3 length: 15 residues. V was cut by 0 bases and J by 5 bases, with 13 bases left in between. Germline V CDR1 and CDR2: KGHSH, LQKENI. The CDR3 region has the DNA TGTGCCAGCTCACCACCGAGAGAAGGGTGGGAGACCCAGTACTTC. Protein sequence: CASSPPREGWETQYF.

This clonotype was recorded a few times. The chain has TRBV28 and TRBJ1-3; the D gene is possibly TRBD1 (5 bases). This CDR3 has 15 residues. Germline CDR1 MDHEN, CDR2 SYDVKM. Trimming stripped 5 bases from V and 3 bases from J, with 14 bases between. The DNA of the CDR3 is TGTGCCAGCAGTCGCAGACAGTTTTTTGGAAACACCATATATTTT. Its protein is CASSRRQFFGNTIYF. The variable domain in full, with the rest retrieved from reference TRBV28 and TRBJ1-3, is DVKVTQSSRYLVKRTGEKVFLECVQDMDHENMFWYRQDPGLGLRLIYFSYDVKMKEKGDIPEGYSVSREKKERFSLILESASTNQTSMYLCASSRRQFFGNTIYFGEGSWLTVV.

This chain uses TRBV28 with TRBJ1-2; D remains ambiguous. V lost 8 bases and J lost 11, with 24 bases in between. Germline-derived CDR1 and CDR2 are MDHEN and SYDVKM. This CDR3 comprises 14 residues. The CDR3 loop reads CASSEWGGPVDYTF. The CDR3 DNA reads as TGTGCCAGCTCGGAGTGGGGAGGGCCAGTAGATTACACCTTC.

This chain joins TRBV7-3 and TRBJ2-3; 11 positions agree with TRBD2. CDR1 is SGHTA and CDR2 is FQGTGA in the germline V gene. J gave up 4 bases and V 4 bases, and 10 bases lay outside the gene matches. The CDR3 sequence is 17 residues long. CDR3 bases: TGTGCCAGCAGCTCCCCGACGACTAGCGGGGAATCAGATACGCAGTATTTT. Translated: CASSSPTTSGESDTQYF.